This record looks at one T cell receptor beta chain sequence and its context. The target antigen is unknown. The data were taken from a study of T cells after yellow fever vaccination. Whole-study results and caveats: Clonotypes found in both CD4 and CD8 compartments made up a small share. A faster peak, day 5 versus 15, was reached by the weaker secondary response. The booster response re-showed most primary clones: 96% CD4, approximately 86% CD8.

They built TCR cDNA with 5'RACE template switching, a step that put in a universal primer site and UMIs. TCRdb analysed the 5' RACE reads with MiXCR anew, one entry per CDR3 protein. The sample has about 630,000 distinct CDR3 sequences; around an eighth are singletons. CDR3 length: 18 residues. Looked up from germline, CDR1 is SGHTA and CDR2 is FQGNSA. The V segment lost 0 bases and the J segment 5 bases; nucleotides outside the gene matches: 14. Sequencing used PBMCs, obtained on the day of the yellow fever booster vaccination. This sequence originates from a young man who received the YFV17D yellow fever vaccine. This sequence joins TRBV7-2 and TRBJ2-5, with 8 positions matching TRBD2. In nucleotides, the CDR3 is TGTGCCAGCAGCTTAGCGCCGCCGGGACTAGGAGGAGGGGAGACCCAGTACTTC. Amino acid sequence: CASSLAPPGLGGGETQYF.